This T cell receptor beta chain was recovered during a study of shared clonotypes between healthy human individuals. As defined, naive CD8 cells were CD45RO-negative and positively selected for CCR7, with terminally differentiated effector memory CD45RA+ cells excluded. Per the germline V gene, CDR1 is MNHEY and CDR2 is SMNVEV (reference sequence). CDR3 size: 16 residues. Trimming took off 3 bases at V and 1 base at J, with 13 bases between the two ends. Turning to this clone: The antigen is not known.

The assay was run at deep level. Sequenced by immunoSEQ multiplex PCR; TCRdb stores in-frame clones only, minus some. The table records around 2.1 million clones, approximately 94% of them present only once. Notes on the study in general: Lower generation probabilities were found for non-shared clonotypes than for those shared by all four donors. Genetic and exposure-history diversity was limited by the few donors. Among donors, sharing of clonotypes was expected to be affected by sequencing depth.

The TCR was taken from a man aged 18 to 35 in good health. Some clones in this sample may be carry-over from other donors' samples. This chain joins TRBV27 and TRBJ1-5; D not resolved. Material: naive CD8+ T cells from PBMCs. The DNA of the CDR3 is TGTGCCAGCAGTTTTGGACCCGGAGGGAGCAATCAGCCCCAGCATTTT. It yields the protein CASSFGPGGSNQPQHF.